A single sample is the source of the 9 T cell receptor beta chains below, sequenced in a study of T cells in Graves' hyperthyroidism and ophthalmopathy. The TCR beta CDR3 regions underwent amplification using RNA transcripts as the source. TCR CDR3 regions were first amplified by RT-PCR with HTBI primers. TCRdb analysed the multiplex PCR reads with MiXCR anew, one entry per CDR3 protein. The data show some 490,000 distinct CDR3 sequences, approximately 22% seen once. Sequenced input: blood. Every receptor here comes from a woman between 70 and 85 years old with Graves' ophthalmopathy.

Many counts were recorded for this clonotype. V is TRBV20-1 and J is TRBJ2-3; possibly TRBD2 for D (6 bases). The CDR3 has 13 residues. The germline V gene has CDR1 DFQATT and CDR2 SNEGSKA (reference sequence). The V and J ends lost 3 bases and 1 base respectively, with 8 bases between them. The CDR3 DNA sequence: TGCAGTGCTAGGGGGGGAGGCACAGATACGCAGTATTTT. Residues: CSARGGGTDTQYF.

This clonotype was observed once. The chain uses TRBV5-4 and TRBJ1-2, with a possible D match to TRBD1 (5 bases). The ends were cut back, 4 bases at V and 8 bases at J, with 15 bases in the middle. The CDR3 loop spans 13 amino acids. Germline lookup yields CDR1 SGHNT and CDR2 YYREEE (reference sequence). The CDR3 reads CASSRVGDRGYTF. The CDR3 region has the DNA TGTGCCAGCAGCCGGGTGGGGGATCGAGGCTACACCTTC.

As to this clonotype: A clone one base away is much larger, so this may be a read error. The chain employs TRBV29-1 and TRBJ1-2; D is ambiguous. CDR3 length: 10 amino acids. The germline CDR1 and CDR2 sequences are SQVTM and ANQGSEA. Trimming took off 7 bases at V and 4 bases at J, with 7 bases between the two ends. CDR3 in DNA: TGCAGCGCTGTAAGCTATGGCTACACCTTC. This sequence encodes CSAVSYGYTF.

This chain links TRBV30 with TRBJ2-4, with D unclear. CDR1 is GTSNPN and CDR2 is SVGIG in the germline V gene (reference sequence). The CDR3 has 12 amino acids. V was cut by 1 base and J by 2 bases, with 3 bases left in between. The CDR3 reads CAWSGTKNIQYF. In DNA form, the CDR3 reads TGTGCCTGGAGTGGAACCAAAAACATTCAGTACTTC.

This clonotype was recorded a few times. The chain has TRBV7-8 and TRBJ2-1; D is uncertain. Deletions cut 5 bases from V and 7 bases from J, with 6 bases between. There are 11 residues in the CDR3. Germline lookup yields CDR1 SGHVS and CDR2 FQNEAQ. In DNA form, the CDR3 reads TGTGCCAGCAGCGCGATGAATGAGCAGTTCTTC. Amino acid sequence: CASSAMNEQFF.

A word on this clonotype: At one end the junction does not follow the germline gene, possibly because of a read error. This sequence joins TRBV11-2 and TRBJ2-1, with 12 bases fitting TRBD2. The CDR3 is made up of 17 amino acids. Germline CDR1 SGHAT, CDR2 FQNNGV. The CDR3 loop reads CASSLDTTSGRYIEQFF. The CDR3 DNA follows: TGTGCCAGCAGCTTAGATACGACTAGCGGGAGATACATTGAGCAGTTCTTC.

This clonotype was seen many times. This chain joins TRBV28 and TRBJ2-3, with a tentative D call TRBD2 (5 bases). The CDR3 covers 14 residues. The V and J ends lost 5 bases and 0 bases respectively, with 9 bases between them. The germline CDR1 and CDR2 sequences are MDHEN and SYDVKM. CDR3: CASSPRRSTDTQYF. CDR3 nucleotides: TGTGCCAGCAGTCCCCGGAGGAGCACAGATACGCAGTATTTT.

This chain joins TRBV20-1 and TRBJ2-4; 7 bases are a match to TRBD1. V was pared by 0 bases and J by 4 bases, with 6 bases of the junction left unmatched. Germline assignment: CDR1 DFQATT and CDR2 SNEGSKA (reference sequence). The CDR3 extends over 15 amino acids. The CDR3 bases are TGCAGTGCTAGAGAAGGGACAGCTCATAAAAACATTCAGTACTTC. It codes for CSAREGTAHKNIQYF.

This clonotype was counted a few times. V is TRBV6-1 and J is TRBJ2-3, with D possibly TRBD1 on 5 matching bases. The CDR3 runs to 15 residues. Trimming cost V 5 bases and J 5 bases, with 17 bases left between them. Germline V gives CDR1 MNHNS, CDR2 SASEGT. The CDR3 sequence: CASSRRFPQGDTQYF. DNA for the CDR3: TGTGCCAGCAGTCGCAGGTTTCCCCAGGGAGATACGCAGTATTTT.